The 21 T cell receptor beta chains listed next were all sequenced from one sample in a study of shared clonotypes between healthy human individuals. The table came from immunoSEQ multiplex PCR; TCRdb's copy has only in-frame clones and leaves some out. The profile shows hundreds of thousands of clones, roughly 98% of them singletons. The naive CD8 fraction comprised CD45RO-negative cells positively selected for CCR7 and excluded terminally differentiated effector memory CD45RA+ cells. Sequenced material: naive CD8+ T cells sorted from blood. Receptors originate from a man aged 30 to 45 in good health.

The V and J genes are TRBV6-1 and TRBJ1-1, with D uncertain. Germline values: CDR1 MNHNS, CDR2 SASEGT. The CDR3 is 15 amino acids. Trimming stripped 6 bases from V and 2 bases from J, with 16 bases between. CDR3 nucleotides: TGTGCCAGCAGGAAATTCGGGGTAGGCAACACTGAAGCTTTCTTT. Translated, it gives CASRKFGVGNTEAFF.

The chain couples TRBV4-1 to TRBJ2-6, with 8 positions matching TRBD1. The J segment lost 0 bases and the V segment lost 6 bases, leaving 16 bases of the junction unmatched. This CDR3 spans 20 amino acids. The germline V gene encodes CDR1 MGHRA and CDR2 YSYEKL. In DNA, the CDR3 is TGCGCCAGCAGTCCATCCGGGACAGGACCAGTCGGCTCTGGGGCCAACGTCCTGACTTTC. The encoded protein is CASSPSGTGPVGSGANVLTF.

The CDR3 region has the DNA TGTGCCAGCTCAACTCTCCAGGCACCCACAGATACGCAGTATTTT. Amino acids: CASSTLQAPTDTQYF. This rearrangement joins TRBV28 to TRBJ2-3, with no clear D. The CDR3 is 15 residues long. V was trimmed by 8 bases and J by 2 bases, leaving 17 bases between them. Per germline, CDR1 MDHEN and CDR2 SYDVKM. Complete variable domain (other parts from reference TRBV28 and TRBJ2-3): DVKVTQSSRYLVKRTGEKVFLECVQDMDHENMFWYRQDPGLGLRLIYFSYDVKMKEKGDIPEGYSVSREKKERFSLILESASTNQTSMYLCASSTLQAPTDTQYFGPGTRLTVL.

This chain connects TRBV7-2 to TRBJ2-7; D may be TRBD2 (6 bases). The CDR3 consists of 13 residues. V was trimmed by 6 bases and J by 1 base, leaving 10 bases between them. Germline-derived CDR1 and CDR2 are SGHTA and FQGNSA. For the CDR3, the DNA is TGTGCCAGCAGGGGGACTGATTCCTACGAGCAGTACTTC. Protein: CASRGTDSYEQYF.

The chain recombines TRBV7-8 with TRBJ1-1; D unclear. The CDR3 runs to 17 residues. CDR1 SGHVS and CDR2 FQNEAQ come from the germline V gene. Trimming shortened V by 5 bases and J by 1 base, and 20 bases separated the two germline ends. This chain's CDR3 is CASSPTRRSLGNTEAFF. The CDR3 DNA is TGTGCCAGCAGCCCCACCCGCAGGTCCCTGGGGAACACTGAAGCTTTCTTT.

This clone was seen just once. This chain links TRBV7-3 with TRBJ2-1; a possible D gene is TRBD2 (6 bases). CDR3 length: 15 residues. The V and J ends lost 6 bases and 0 bases respectively, with 12 bases between them. Germline CDR1 SGHTA, CDR2 FQGTGA. The CDR3 nucleotides are TGTGCCAGCAGTTCTCGGGACTCCTCCTACAATGAGCAGTTCTTC. Its protein is CASSSRDSSYNEQFF.

The rearrangement uses TRBV5-5 and TRBJ2-1; possibly TRBD1 or TRBD2 for D (5 bases each). The V gene lost 4 bases and the J gene lost 8 bases, with 16 bases spanning the gap. Germline V lookup: CDR1 SGHKS, CDR2 YYEKEE (reference sequence). The length of the CDR3 is 14 residues. CDR3 bases: TGTGCCAGCAGCCCGCCGCCAGTGGGGGATGAGCAGTTCTTC. As protein: CASSPPPVGDEQFF.

DNA for the CDR3: TGTGCCAGCATAGGTTTTCCCGGGGGCGAGGAGACCCAGTACTTC. Encoded protein: CASIGFPGGEETQYF. This chain uses TRBV27 with TRBJ2-5, with D perhaps being TRBD1 or TRBD2 (6 bases each). The CDR3 runs 15 residues. The V gene lost 7 bases and the J gene lost 5 bases, with 20 bases spanning the gap. The V gene's germline CDR1 is MNHEY and CDR2 SMNVEV (reference sequence).

The V gene is TRBV6-6, the J gene TRBJ1-3; TRBD1 might be the D (5 bases). V lost 5 bases, J lost 3 bases, and 8 bases lay in between. Per germline, CDR1 MNHNY and CDR2 SVGAGI (reference sequence). The CDR3 is 13 residues long. The CDR3 region has the DNA TGTGCCAGCAGTATTGACAGTGGAAACACCATATATTTT. Protein product: CASSIDSGNTIYF.

The chain employs TRBV6-1 and TRBJ2-2; 9 bases fit TRBD2. Germline CDR1 and CDR2: MNHNS and SASEGT. V lost 1 base to trimming and J lost 7 bases; unmatched junction nucleotides: 4. The CDR3 runs 15 residues. CDR3 loop: CASSEEIAGVGELFF. DNA for the CDR3: TGTGCCAGCAGTGAAGAGATAGCGGGAGTCGGGGAGCTGTTTTTT.

The chain has TRBV19 and TRBJ1-2, with unresolved D. V was clipped by 3 bases and J by 1 base, with 12 bases between them. CDR1 LNHDA and CDR2 SQIVND come from the germline V gene (reference sequence). The length of the CDR3 is 15 residues. The CDR3 sequence is CASSIYPADNYGYTF. The CDR3 DNA reads as TGTGCCAGTAGTATTTATCCGGCGGATAACTATGGCTACACCTTC.

The chain carries TRBV7-9 and TRBJ1-4; tentative D call: TRBD1 (5 bases). Germline-derived CDR1 and CDR2 are SEHNR and FQNEAQ (reference sequence). This CDR3 region has 15 residues. V was clipped by 5 bases and J by 5 bases, with 15 bases between them. This CDR3 reads CASSRNLGPNEKLFF. The CDR3 region has the DNA TGTGCCAGCAGCCGTAACTTGGGACCAAATGAAAAACTGTTTTTT. The complete variable domain, with remaining parts taken from reference TRBV7-9 and TRBJ1-4, reads DTGVSQNPRHKITKRGQNVTFRCDPISEHNRLYWYRQTLGQGPEFLTYFQNEAQLEKSRLLSDRFSAERPKGSFSTLEIQRTEQGDSAMYLCASSRNLGPNEKLFFGSGTQLSVL.

The V call is TRBV7-2, the J call TRBJ2-1; 7 nucleotides match TRBD2. The CDR3 runs 15 residues. The V and J ends lost 0 bases and 4 bases, in that order; junction bases with no gene match: 3. Germline assignment: CDR1 SGHTA and CDR2 FQGNSA. The CDR3 loop is CASSLAAGVYNEQFF. CDR3 sequence (DNA): TGTGCCAGCAGCTTAGCGGCGGGAGTGTACAATGAGCAGTTCTTC.

V gene TRBV9 combines with J gene TRBJ2-1; 13 nucleotides align to TRBD2. This CDR3 region has 16 residues. V lost 3 bases and J lost 5; bases outside the gene matches: 5. From germline, CDR1 is SGDLS and CDR2 YYNGEE. Written as DNA, the CDR3 is TGTGCCAGCAGCGACCCGGGACTAGCGGGAAACAATGAGCAGTTCTTC. Its translation is CASSDPGLAGNNEQFF. Supplemented by reference TRBV9 and TRBJ2-1, the full variable domain reads DSGVTQTPKHLITATGQRVTLRCSPRSGDLSVYWYQQSLDQGLQFLIQYYNGEERAKGNILERFSAQQFPDLHSELNLSSLELGDSALYFCASSDPGLAGNNEQFFGPGTRLTVL.

The V call is TRBV6-6, the J call TRBJ1-5; D gene unclear. V was pared by 4 bases and J by 4 bases, with 11 bases between. In germline, CDR1 is MNHNY, CDR2 SVGAGI (reference sequence). The CDR3 is made up of 14 amino acids. The CDR3 coding sequence is TGTGCCAGCAGTTTAGGGCAGGCGAATCAGCCCCAGCATTTT. Protein product: CASSLGQANQPQHF.

V usage is TRBV7-2 and J usage is TRBJ2-5; 7 bases align to TRBD2. Germline CDR1 is SGHTA and CDR2 is FQGNSA. V shed 3 bases and J 1 base; nucleotides not matched to a gene: 11. The CDR3 length is 17 residues. The CDR3 nucleotides read TGTGCCAGCAGCTTTCAAGCGGGACCCGGAGGCCAAGAGACCCAGTACTTC. This translates into CASSFQAGPGGQETQYF.

The V call is TRBV5-8, the J call TRBJ2-7, with TRBD1 identical over 7 bases. The CDR3 has 16 residues. V was clipped by 0 bases and J by 2 bases; unmatched bases: 8. Germline V gives CDR1 SGHTS, CDR2 YDEGEE. CDR3 nucleotide sequence: TGTGCCAGCAGCTTGGCCCTGGGACAGCGAGCCTACGAGCAGTACTTC. Translation gives CASSLALGQRAYEQYF.

The chain employs TRBV4-2 and TRBJ1-1; 8 bases agree with TRBD1. Germline V gene sequence: CDR1 LGHNA, CDR2 YNFKEQ. V lost 4 bases to trimming and J lost 5 bases; unmatched junction nucleotides: 0. This CDR3 comprises 12 residues. DNA of the CDR3: TGTGCCAGCAGCCGACAGGGGACTGAAGCTTTCTTT. Amino acid sequence: CASSRQGTEAFF.

This clone occurred once. The J gene is TRBJ2-1, the V gene TRBV5-1; 10 nucleotides align to TRBD2. Germline CDR1 is SGHRS and CDR2 is YFSETQ. The CDR3 length is 16 residues. V was clipped by 0 bases and J by 9 bases; unmatched bases: 9. The CDR3 region has the DNA TGCGCCAGCAGCTTGGCCGAAGCGGGAGGGCTCGTTGAGCAGTTCTTC. Translating it yields CASSLAEAGGLVEQFF.

This rearrangement joins TRBV7-9 to TRBJ2-1; the match to TRBD1 covers 7 bases. Germline values: CDR1 SEHNR, CDR2 FQNEAQ (reference sequence). This CDR3 has 18 residues. V was pared by 5 bases and J by 0 bases, with 13 bases of the junction left unmatched. The CDR3, as DNA: TGTGCCAGCAGCGGGACAGTCCATAGTTCTAGCTCCTACAATGAGCAGTTCTTC. It is translated as CASSGTVHSSSSYNEQFF.

The chain recombines TRBV6-5 with TRBJ2-5; 8 nucleotides line up with TRBD2. The CDR3 spans 14 residues. Per germline, CDR1 MNHEY and CDR2 SVGAGI. The trim removed 6 bases at V and 5 bases at J, leaving 8 bases unmatched. The chain's CDR3 is CASRLAGTWETQYF. The CDR3 DNA reads as TGTGCCAGCAGATTAGCGGGAACATGGGAGACCCAGTACTTC.